The T cell receptor (beta chain) described here comes from a study of cytomegalovirus exposure and HLA in healthy donors. After removal of 4 bases from V and 3 bases from J, the junction contained 15 bases not matched to a gene. Germline CDR1 reads ENHRY; CDR2 reads SYGVKD. The CDR3 is made up of 17 amino acids. The study ran its PCR with 60 Vbeta and 13 Jbeta primers. The repertoire was sequenced with immunoSEQ multiplex PCR; TCRdb's copy has only in-frame clones and lacks some. The repertoire consists of 200,000 to 250,000 clones, with approximately 70% occurring once and the leading ten covering 1.8%. On this clone itself: The antigen is not known.

Study outcomes and limitations: A further, later analysis showed that HLA-associated TCR beta chains (compared with equally common others) were more clonally expanded. There were some V segments, including TRBV6-2 and TRBV6-3, excluded as indistinguishable.

The TCR sequence derives from a woman aged 25 to 39 in good health and CMV-seronegative. This chain connects TRBV10-3 to TRBJ2-7; 7 bases fit TRBD2. The sequenced material came from PBMCs. In DNA form, the CDR3 reads TGTGCCATCAGTGTCCCGGGGGGATCCGGCGGGCGCTACGAGCAGTACTTC. This sequence encodes CAISVPGGSGGRYEQYF.